This T cell receptor (beta chain) was obtained from a study of T cell responses to AZD1222 COVID-19 vaccine. The data were produced by immunoSEQ multiplex PCR, yet TCRdb's version contains in-frame clones alone and is incomplete. Among under 200,000 clones listed, about nine tenths were seen once. The study, taken as a whole, reports: Seropositive at baseline were only five or six AZD1222 recipients.

CDR3 length: 14 amino acids. V was shortened by 3 bases and J by 4 bases, with 15 bases between the two germline ends. Germline CDR1 and CDR2: SQVTM and ANQGSEA. On this clone: Antigen: not known.

V and J are TRBV29-1 and TRBJ1-2; D is ambiguous. This sequence was found in an adult in good health. The sequenced sample was peripheral blood, obtained on day 0 of AZD1222 vaccination. CDR3 sequence: CSVDLRRKGYGYTF. Here the CDR3 DNA reads TGCAGCGTTGATCTGAGACGAAAGGGCTATGGCTACACCTTC.